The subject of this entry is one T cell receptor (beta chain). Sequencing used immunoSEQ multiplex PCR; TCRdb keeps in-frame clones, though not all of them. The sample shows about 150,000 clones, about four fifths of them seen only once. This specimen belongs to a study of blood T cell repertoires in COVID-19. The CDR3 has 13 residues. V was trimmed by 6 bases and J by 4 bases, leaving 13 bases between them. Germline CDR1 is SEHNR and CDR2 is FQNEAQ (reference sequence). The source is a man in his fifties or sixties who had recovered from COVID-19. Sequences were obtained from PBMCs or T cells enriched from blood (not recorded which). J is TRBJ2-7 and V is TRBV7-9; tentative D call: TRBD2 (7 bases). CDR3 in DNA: TGTGCCAGCAGTTCACAGGGAGGGTACGAGCAGTACTTC. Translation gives CASSSQGGYEQYF. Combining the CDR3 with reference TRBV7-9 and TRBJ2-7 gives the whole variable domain DTGVSQNPRHKITKRGQNVTFRCDPISEHNRLYWYRQTLGQGPEFLTYFQNEAQLEKSRLLSDRFSAERPKGSFSTLEIQRTEQGDSAMYLCASSSQGGYEQYFGPGTRLTVT.